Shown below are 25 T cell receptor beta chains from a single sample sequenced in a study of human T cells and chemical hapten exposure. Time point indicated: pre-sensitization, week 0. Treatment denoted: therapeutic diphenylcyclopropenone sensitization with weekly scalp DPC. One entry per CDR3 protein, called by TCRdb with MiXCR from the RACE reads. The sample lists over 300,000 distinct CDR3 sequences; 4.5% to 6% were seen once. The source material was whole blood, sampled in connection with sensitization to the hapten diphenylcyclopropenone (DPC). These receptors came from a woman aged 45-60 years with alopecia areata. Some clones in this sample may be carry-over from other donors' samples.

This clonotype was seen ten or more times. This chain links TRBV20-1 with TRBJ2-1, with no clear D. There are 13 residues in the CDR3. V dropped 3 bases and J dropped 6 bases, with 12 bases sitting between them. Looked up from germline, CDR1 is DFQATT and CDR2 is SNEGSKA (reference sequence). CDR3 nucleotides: TGCAGTGCTAGTTTCTGGGCTACCAATGAGCAGTTCTTC. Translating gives CSASFWATNEQFF.

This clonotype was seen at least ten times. The CDR3 sequence: CASSLGRSWQGGSGANVLTF. CDR3 bases: TGTGCCAGCAGCTTAGGCCGTTCGTGGCAGGGAGGCTCTGGGGCCAACGTCCTGACTTTC. This sequence joins TRBV13 and TRBJ2-6, with D perhaps TRBD2 (6 bases). V shed 0 bases and J shed 0 bases, with 18 bases lying between them. CDR1 and CDR2 (germline): PRHDT, FYEKMQ (reference sequence). The CDR3 length is 20 residues.

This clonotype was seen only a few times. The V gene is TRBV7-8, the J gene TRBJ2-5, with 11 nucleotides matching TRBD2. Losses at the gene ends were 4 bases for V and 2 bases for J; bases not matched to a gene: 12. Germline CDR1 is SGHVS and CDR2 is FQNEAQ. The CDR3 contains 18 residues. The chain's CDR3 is CASSSPGTSGQRQETQYF. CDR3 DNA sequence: TGTGCCAGCAGCTCGCCCGGGACTAGCGGCCAAAGGCAAGAGACCCAGTACTTC.

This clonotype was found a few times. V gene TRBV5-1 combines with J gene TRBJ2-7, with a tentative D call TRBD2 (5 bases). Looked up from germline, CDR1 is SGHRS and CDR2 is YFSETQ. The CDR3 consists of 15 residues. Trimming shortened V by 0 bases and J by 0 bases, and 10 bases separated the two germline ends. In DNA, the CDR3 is TGCGCCAGCAGCTTGGCGGGGTACCTCTCCTACGAGCAGTACTTC. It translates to CASSLAGYLSYEQYF.

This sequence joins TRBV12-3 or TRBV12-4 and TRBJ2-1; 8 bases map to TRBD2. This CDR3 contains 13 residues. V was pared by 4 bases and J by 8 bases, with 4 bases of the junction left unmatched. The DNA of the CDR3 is TGTGCCAGCAGTTCCTATAGCGGGGATGAGCAGTTCTTC. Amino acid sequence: CASSSYSGDEQFF.

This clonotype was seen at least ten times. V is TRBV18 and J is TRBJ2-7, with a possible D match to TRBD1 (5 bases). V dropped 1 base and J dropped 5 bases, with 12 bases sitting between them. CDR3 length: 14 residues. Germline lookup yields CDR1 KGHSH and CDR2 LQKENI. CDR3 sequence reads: CASSPLGREDEQYF. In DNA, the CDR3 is TGTGCCAGCTCACCACTTGGCAGGGAAGACGAGCAGTACTTC.

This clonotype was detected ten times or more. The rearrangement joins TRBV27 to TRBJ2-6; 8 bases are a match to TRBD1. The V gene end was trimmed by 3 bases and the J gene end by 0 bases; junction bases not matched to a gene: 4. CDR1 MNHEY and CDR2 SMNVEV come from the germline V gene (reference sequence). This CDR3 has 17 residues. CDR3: CASSLYTGGSGANVLTF. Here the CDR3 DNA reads TGTGCCAGCAGTTTGTACACAGGGGGCTCTGGGGCCAACGTCCTGACTTTC.

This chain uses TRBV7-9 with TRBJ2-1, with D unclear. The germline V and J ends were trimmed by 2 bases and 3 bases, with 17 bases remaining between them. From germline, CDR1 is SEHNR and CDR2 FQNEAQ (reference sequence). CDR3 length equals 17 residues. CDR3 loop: CASSLNVDPTIYNEQFF. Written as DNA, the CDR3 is TGTGCCAGCAGCTTAAATGTGGACCCTACTATCTACAATGAGCAGTTCTTC.

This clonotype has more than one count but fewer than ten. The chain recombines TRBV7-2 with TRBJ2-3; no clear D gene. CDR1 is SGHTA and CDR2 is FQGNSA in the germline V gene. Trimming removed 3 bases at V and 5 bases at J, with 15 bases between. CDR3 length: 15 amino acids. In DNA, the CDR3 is TGTGCCAGCAGCTTGGGGTCCGTTTTGGGAGATACGCAGTATTTT. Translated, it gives CASSLGSVLGDTQYF.

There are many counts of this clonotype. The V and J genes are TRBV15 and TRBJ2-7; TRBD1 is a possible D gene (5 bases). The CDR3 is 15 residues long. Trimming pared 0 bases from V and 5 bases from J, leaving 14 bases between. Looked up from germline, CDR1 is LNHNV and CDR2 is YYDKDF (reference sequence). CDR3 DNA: TGTGCCACCAGCAGAGATCGAGCCAGGGTGCACGAGCAGTACTTC. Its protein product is CATSRDRARVHEQYF. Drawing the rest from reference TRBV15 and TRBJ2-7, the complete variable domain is DAMVIQNPRYQVTQFGKPVTLSCSQTLNHNVMYWYQQKSSQAPKLLFHYYDKDFNNEADTPDNFQSRRPNTSFCFLDIRSPGLGDTAMYLCATSRDRARVHEQYFGPGTRLTVT.

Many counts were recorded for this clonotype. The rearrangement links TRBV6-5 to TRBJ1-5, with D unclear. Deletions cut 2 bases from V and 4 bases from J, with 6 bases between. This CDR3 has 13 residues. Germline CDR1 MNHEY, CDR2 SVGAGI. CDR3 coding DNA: TGTGCCAGCAGTTACGGTGCGAATCAGCCCCAGCATTTT. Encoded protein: CASSYGANQPQHF.

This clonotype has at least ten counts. Here the CDR3 DNA reads TGTGCCAGCAGCAACGGGTCGGGGGAGTTTTACTATGGCTACACCTTC. Its protein is CASSNGSGEFYYGYTF. V and J are TRBV21-1 and TRBJ1-2; the D call TRBD1 from the table was never checked on the DNA. TRBV21-1 is labeled a pseudogene. The CDR3 sequence is 16 residues long.

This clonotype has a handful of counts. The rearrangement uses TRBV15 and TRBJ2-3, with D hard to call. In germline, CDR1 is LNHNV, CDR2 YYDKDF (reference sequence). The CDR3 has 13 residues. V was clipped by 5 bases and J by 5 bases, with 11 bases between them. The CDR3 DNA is TGTGCCACCAGCCCCGGAGCTGAAGATACGCAGTATTTT. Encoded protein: CATSPGAEDTQYF.

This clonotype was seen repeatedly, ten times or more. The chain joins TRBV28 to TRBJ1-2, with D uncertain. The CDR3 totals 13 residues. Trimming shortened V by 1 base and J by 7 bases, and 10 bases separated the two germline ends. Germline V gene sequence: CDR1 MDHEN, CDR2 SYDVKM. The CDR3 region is CASSLFQEGGYTF. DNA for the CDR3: TGTGCCAGCAGTTTATTTCAGGAGGGTGGCTACACCTTC.

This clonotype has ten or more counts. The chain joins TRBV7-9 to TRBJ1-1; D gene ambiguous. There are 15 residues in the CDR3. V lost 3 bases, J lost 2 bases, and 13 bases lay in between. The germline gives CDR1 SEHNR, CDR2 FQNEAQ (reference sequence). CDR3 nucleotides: TGTGCCAGCAGCTTGGTACTGGCAGGAAACACTGAAGCTTTCTTT. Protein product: CASSLVLAGNTEAFF.

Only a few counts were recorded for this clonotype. The CDR3 DNA reads as TGTGCCAGCAGCTCTCCCGGGAACTCCTACGAGCAGTACTTC. Its translation is CASSSPGNSYEQYF. V usage is TRBV7-9 and J usage is TRBJ2-7; a weak D match, TRBD2 (5 bases). Germline-derived CDR1 and CDR2 are SEHNR and FQNEAQ (reference sequence). Trimming removed 4 bases at V and 0 bases at J, with 10 bases between. The CDR3 sequence is 14 residues long.

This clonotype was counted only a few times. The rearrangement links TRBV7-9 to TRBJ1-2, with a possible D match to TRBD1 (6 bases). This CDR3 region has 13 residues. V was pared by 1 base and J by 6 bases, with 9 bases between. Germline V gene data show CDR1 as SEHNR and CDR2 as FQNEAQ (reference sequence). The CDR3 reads CASSLDRDHGYTF. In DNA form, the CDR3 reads TGTGCCAGCAGCTTAGACAGGGACCATGGCTACACCTTC.

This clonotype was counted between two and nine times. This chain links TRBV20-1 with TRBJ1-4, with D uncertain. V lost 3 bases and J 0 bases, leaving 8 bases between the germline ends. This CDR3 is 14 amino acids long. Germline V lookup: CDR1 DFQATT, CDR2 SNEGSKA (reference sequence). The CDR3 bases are TGCAGTGCTAGTCTCCGATCAACTAATGAAAAACTGTTTTTT. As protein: CSASLRSTNEKLFF.

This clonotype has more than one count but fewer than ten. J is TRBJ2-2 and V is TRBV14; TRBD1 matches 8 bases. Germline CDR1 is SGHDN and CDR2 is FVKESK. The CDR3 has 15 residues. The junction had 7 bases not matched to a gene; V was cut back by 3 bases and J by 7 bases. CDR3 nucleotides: TGTGCCAGCAGCCACCGGACAGGGATTAACGGGGAGCTGTTTTTT. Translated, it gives CASSHRTGINGELFF.

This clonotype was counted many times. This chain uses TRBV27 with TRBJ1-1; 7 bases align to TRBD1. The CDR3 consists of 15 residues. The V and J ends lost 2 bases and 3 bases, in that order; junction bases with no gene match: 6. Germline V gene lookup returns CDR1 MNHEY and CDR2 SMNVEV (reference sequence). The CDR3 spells CASSLQTGTYTEAFF. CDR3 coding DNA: TGTGCCAGCAGTTTACAGACAGGGACCTACACTGAAGCTTTCTTT.

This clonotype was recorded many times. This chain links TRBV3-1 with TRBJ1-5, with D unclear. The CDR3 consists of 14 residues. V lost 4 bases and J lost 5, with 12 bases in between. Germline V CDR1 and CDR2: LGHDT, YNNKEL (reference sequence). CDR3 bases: TGTGCCAGCAGCCCCGCGGCCGTGGATCAGCCCCAGCATTTT. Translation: CASSPAAVDQPQHF.

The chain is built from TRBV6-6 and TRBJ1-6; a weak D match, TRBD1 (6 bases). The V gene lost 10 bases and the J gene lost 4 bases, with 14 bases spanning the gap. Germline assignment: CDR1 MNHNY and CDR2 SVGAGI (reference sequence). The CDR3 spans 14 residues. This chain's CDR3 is CATSGAIYNSPLHF. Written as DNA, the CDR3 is TGTGCCACCTCGGGGGCAATTTATAATTCACCCCTCCACTTT.

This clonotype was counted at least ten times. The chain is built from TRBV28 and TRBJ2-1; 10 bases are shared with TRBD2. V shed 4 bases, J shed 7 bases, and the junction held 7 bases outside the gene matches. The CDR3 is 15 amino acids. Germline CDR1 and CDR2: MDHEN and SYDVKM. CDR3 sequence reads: CASSYPPGLANEQFF. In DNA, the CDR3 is TGTGCCAGCAGTTACCCTCCGGGACTAGCGAATGAGCAGTTCTTC.

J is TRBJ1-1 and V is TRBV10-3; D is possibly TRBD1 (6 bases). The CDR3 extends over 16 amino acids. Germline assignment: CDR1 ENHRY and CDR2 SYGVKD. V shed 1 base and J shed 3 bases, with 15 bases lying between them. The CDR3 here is CAISEFPGQLDTEAFF. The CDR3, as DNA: TGTGCCATCAGTGAGTTCCCTGGACAGTTGGACACTGAAGCTTTCTTT.

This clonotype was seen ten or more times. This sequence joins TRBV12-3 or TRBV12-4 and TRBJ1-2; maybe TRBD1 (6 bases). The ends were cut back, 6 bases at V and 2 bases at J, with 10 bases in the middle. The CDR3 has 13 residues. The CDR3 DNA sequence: TGTGCCAGCAGGCCAACAGGGAACTATGGCTACACCTTC. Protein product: CASRPTGNYGYTF.